The clone carrying this T cell receptor beta chain was counted only a few times. Each CDR3 protein is one row after TCRdb ran MiXCR on the 5' RACE reads. The sample comprises tens of thousands of distinct CDR3 sequences, roughly 15% of which are singletons, and around 6.4% rests with the top ten. This sample is part of a study of early T cells in non-severe SARS-CoV-2 infection. The CDR3 is made up of 15 amino acids. Per the germline V gene, CDR1 is GTSNPN and CDR2 is SVGIG (reference sequence). Between the trimmed V and J ends, which lost 2 bases and 3 bases, there was a span of 13 bases. This sequence originates from an adult who was a healthcare worker with PCR-confirmed SARS-CoV-2 infection or an uninfected control (not recorded which). Specimen: whole blood. This chain links TRBV30 with TRBJ1-4, with D unresolved. CDR3 protein: CAWSNKGGANEKLFF. In DNA form, the CDR3 reads TGTGCCTGGAGTAACAAGGGAGGTGCTAATGAAAAACTGTTTTTT.